This T cell receptor (beta chain) was captured in a study of cytomegalovirus exposure and HLA in healthy donors. General study findings and limits: As a later analysis showed, a missense DCLRE1C variant was linked to trimming of TCR beta V- and J-genes. Associated with HLA alleles at 0.05 false discovery rate in a later analysis were about 17,000 TCR beta sequences. There were about 160 TCR beta chains listed as cytomegalovirus-associated.

In regard to this clone: The antigen is undetermined.

V gave up 1 base and J gave up 8 bases; unmatched junction bases: 13. Germline CDR1 reads LNHDA; CDR2 reads SQIVND (reference sequence). The CDR3 consists of 17 residues. Primers included in the PCR were 60 Vbeta and 13 Jbeta primers. Data came from immunoSEQ multiplex PCR; TCRdb stores just in-frame clones and leaves some out. The table has 150,000 to 200,000 clones, around two thirds seen once. The genes are TRBV19 and TRBJ2-1; 8 bases fit TRBD2. The sequenced material came from PBMCs. This clonotype was sampled from a man aged 40-49 years in good health and CMV-seronegative. CDR3 in amino acids: CASSIASSGRRGDEQFF. In nucleotides, the CDR3 is TGTGCCAGTAGTATAGCTTCGAGCGGGAGACGTGGGGATGAGCAGTTCTTC.